A selection of T cell receptor beta chains follows, all from one sample in a study of blood T cell repertoires in COVID-19. Data came from immunoSEQ multiplex PCR; TCRdb stores just in-frame clones and leaves some out. The table lists under 250,000 clones, about 82% of them singletons, with 9.1% in the top ten. The source material was PBMCs or T cells enriched from blood (not recorded which). These receptors originate from a woman aged 50 to 65 with acute COVID-19. The CDR3 runs from the conserved cysteine through the conserved F or W. The order of the fields is D gene, J gene, V gene, clone size, CDR3 DNA, CDR3 protein. D genes are given only for firm matches. Clone sizes are given selectively: once, few, many, or a class where the clone is expanded.

d_gene: TRBD2
j_gene: TRBJ2-7
v_gene: TRBV7-2
abundance: NA
CDR3nt: TGTGCCAGCAGGCTCCTAGCGGGGGGGCCGTACGAGCAGTACTTC
CDR3aa: CASRLLAGGPYEQYF

d_gene: NA
j_gene: TRBJ1-1
v_gene: TRBV5-4
abundance: NA
CDR3nt: TGTGCCAGCAGCTTGAGTTGGGACATCATGAACACTGAAGCTTTCTTT
CDR3aa: CASSLSWDIMNTEAFF

d_gene: TRBD1
j_gene: TRBJ2-2
v_gene: TRBV3-1/TRBV3-2
abundance: few
CDR3nt: TGTGCCAGCAGCCAAATCCTACCGACAGGGCCGAACACCGGGGAGCTGTTTTTT
CDR3aa: CASSQILPTGPNTGELFF

d_gene: NA
j_gene: TRBJ2-1
v_gene: TRBV18
abundance: NA
CDR3nt: TGTGCCAGCTCACCAATCTCGGGTTCCTACAATGAGCAGTTCTTC
CDR3aa: CASSPISGSYNEQFF

d_gene: NA
j_gene: TRBJ1-3
v_gene: TRBV9
abundance: NA
CDR3nt: TGTGCCAGCAGCGTAGAATTGAAACATCCCGCCTCTGGAAACACCATATATTTT
CDR3aa: CASSVELKHPASGNTIYF

d_gene: NA
j_gene: TRBJ1-2
v_gene: TRBV2
abundance: NA
CDR3nt: TGTGCCAGCAGTTCCGGGACTCCAGCTAACTATGGCTACACCTTC
CDR3aa: CASSSGTPANYGYTF

d_gene: NA
j_gene: TRBJ1-4
v_gene: TRBV7-9
abundance: NA
CDR3nt: TGTGCCAGCAGCTCGCTGGGGCGGAGGGAGGTCGACGAAAAACTGTTTTTT
CDR3aa: CASSSLGRREVDEKLFF

d_gene: TRBD1
j_gene: TRBJ2-3
v_gene: TRBV4-3
abundance: once
CDR3nt: TGCGCCAGCAGCCAAGGGCCGTGGATGGGGACAGCGATAACAGATACGCAGTATTTT
CDR3aa: CASSQGPWMGTAITDTQYF

d_gene: TRBD1
j_gene: TRBJ2-7
v_gene: TRBV12-5
abundance: NA
CDR3nt: TGTGCTAGTGGAACCGGGACAGGGCTCTCCTACGAGCAGTACTTC
CDR3aa: CASGTGTGLSYEQYF

d_gene: NA
j_gene: TRBJ1-2
v_gene: TRBV5-4
abundance: NA
CDR3nt: TGTGCCAGCAGCTTGGTTTCGAGTAACTATGGCTACACCTTC
CDR3aa: CASSLVSSNYGYTF

d_gene: NA
j_gene: TRBJ2-5
v_gene: TRBV2
abundance: once
CDR3nt: TGTGCCAGCAGTGTACGGGAAGAGACCCAGTACTTC
CDR3aa: CASSVREETQYF

d_gene: NA
j_gene: TRBJ2-2
v_gene: TRBV6-2/TRBV6-3
abundance: NA
CDR3nt: TGTGCCAGCAGCCCGGGGCCAGGCGATCCCGGGGAGCTGTTTTTT
CDR3aa: CASSPGPGDPGELFF

d_gene: TRBD1
j_gene: TRBJ1-2
v_gene: TRBV7-2
abundance: NA
CDR3nt: TGTGCCAGCAGCCAAATACACAGGGGCGGCTACACCTTC
CDR3aa: CASSQIHRGGYTF

d_gene: TRBD1
j_gene: TRBJ1-2
v_gene: TRBV27
abundance: few
CDR3nt: TGTGCCAGCAGTTGGACAGGGGTCTCTGGCTACACCTTC
CDR3aa: CASSWTGVSGYTF

d_gene: TRBD2
j_gene: TRBJ2-1
v_gene: TRBV25-1
abundance: NA
CDR3nt: TGTGCCAGCAGTCGGGGGGGCCTAGTAGGAGGGGAAAGCAGTGCGCAGTTCTTC
CDR3aa: CASSRGGLVGGESSAQFF

d_gene: NA
j_gene: TRBJ1-1
v_gene: TRBV29-1
abundance: once
CDR3nt: TGCAGCGTTGAGTCAGCGAGGGCTGAAGCTTTCTTT
CDR3aa: CSVESARAEAFF

d_gene: NA
j_gene: TRBJ1-3
v_gene: TRBV18
abundance: NA
CDR3nt: TGTGCCAGCTCACCACAGGAGGCAGGCAGCTCTGGAAACACCATATATTTT
CDR3aa: CASSPQEAGSSGNTIYF

d_gene: NA
j_gene: TRBJ1-4
v_gene: TRBV7-2
abundance: NA
CDR3nt: TGTGCCAGCAGCCTGAGAATTGATGAAAAACTGTTTTTT
CDR3aa: CASSLRIDEKLFF